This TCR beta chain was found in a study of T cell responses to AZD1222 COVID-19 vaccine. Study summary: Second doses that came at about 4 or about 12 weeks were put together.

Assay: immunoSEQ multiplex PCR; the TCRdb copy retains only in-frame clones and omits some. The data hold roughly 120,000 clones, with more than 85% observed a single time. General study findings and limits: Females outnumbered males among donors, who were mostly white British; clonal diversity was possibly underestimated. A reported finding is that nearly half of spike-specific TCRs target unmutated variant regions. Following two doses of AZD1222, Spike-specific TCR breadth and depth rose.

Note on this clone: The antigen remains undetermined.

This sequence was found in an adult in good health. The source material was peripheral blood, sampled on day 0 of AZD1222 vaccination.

In DNA, the CDR3 is TGCGCCAGCAGCTTGGGGGCCAACACCGGGGAGCTGTTTTTT. Protein sequence: CASSLGANTGELFF. V usage is TRBV5-1 and J usage is TRBJ2-2; D is unclear. CDR3 length: 14 residues. The V gene lost 0 bases and the J gene lost 2 bases, with 5 bases spanning the gap. Germline values: CDR1 SGHRS, CDR2 YFSETQ. Full variable domain (rest looked up from reference TRBV5-1 and TRBJ2-2): KAGVTQTPRYLIKTRGQQVTLSCSPISGHRSVSWYQQTPGQGLQFLFEYFSETQRNKGNFPGRFSGRQFSNSRSEMNVSTLELGDSALYLCASSLGANTGELFFGEGSRLTVL.